One sample yielded the 20 T cell receptor beta chains listed below, sequenced in a study of T-cell reconstitution after alpha-beta-depleted transplantation in children. Unique molecular identifiers tagged the TCRbeta library. TCRdb re-analysed the PCR reads in MiXCR, keeping a single row per CDR3 protein. This sample has a few hundred thousand distinct CDR3 sequences, with 9.5% to 15% found just once. The sequencing used PBMCs from the stem cell graft donor, collected from the stem cell graft. The receptors stem from a human donor who donated a stem cell graft to a child with combined immunodeficiency.

The genes are TRBV5-1 and TRBJ1-2; the match to TRBD1 covers 8 bases. Trimming removed 3 bases from V and 3 bases from J; junction bases left unmatched: 16. Germline V lookup: CDR1 SGHRS, CDR2 YFSETQ. There are 18 residues in the CDR3. This CDR3 is CASSSLYGTGSFDYGYTF. The CDR3 bases are TGCGCCAGCAGCTCGCTATACGGGACAGGTAGTTTCGACTATGGCTACACCTTC.

This clonotype occurred a few times. The chain carries TRBV5-1 and TRBJ2-7, with a weak D call TRBD2 (5 bases). The CDR3 extends over 14 amino acids. Germline V gene sequence: CDR1 SGHRS, CDR2 YFSETQ. The V and J ends lost 4 bases and 7 bases respectively, with 18 bases between them. In nucleotides, the CDR3 is TGCGCCAGCAGCCCCTCCCAGCCCTCGGGGGAGCAGTACTTC. Amino acid sequence: CASSPSQPSGEQYF.

J is TRBJ2-1 and V is TRBV9; TRBD2 agrees at 9 bases. The ends lost 4 bases at V and 0 bases at J; junction bases unmatched: 14. The CDR3 totals 19 residues. CDR1 and CDR2 from the germline V gene are SGDLS and YYNGEE. CDR3 in DNA: TGTGCCAGCAGCACGACCCCACTAGCGGGTACAAGCTCCTACAATGAGCAGTTCTTC. It is translated as CASSTTPLAGTSSYNEQFF. The whole variable domain, remainder taken from reference TRBV9 and TRBJ2-1, is DSGVTQTPKHLITATGQRVTLRCSPRSGDLSVYWYQQSLDQGLQFLIQYYNGEERAKGNILERFSAQQFPDLHSELNLSSLELGDSALYFCASSTTPLAGTSSYNEQFFGPGTRLTVL.

This clonotype has more than one count but fewer than ten. The CDR3 DNA reads TGCGCCAGCAGCCAAGAACTACGCAATGAGCAGTTCTTC. This gives the protein CASSQELRNEQFF. The genes are TRBV4-3 and TRBJ2-1; no clear D. Trimming pared 0 bases from V and 6 bases from J, leaving 6 bases between. Germline CDR1 and CDR2: LGHNA and YSLEER. The CDR3 extends over 13 amino acids.

The chain joins TRBV5-1 to TRBJ2-2; D might be TRBD1 (6 bases). With 0 bases removed from V and 1 base from J, the gap between germline ends came to 10 bases. Germline V gene lookup returns CDR1 SGHRS and CDR2 YFSETQ. The CDR3 runs to 16 residues. The CDR3 nucleotides are TGCGCCAGCAGCTTGGCAGGGGCGCGGAACACCGGGGAGCTGTTTTTT. Protein: CASSLAGARNTGELFF.

The V and J genes are TRBV4-2 and TRBJ2-1; 8 positions match TRBD2. This CDR3 region has 17 residues. After removal of 0 bases from V and 6 bases from J, the junction contained 10 bases not matched to a gene. The germline CDR1 and CDR2 sequences are LGHNA and YNFKEQ. As DNA, the CDR3 is TGTGCCAGCAGCCAAGATGAGGGACTAGGGATTTTCAATGAGCAGTTCTTC. Translation gives CASSQDEGLGIFNEQFF.

The chain links TRBV9 to TRBJ2-1; TRBD2 matches 10 bases. CDR3 size: 17 residues. Per germline, CDR1 SGDLS and CDR2 YYNGEE. With V trimmed by 3 bases and J by 10 bases, 16 bases remained unmatched. This CDR3 is CASSGMKREGRLNEQFF. In DNA, the CDR3 is TGTGCCAGCAGCGGGATGAAGCGGGAGGGCCGACTTAACGAGCAGTTCTTC.

This clonotype occurred many times. The V gene is TRBV9, the J gene TRBJ2-3; D is undetermined. Per the germline V gene, CDR1 is SGDLS and CDR2 is YYNGEE. Trimming took 0 bases from V and 4 from J, leaving 12 bases between them. CDR3 length equals 15 residues. CDR3 in DNA: TGTGCCAGCAGCGTAGGGCCCCAACTCGCAGATACGCAGTATTTT. This sequence encodes CASSVGPQLADTQYF.

In its sample, this clonotype was seen a few times. The rearrangement links TRBV7-2 to TRBJ2-7; no firm D call. The CDR3 runs 12 residues. The V gene's germline CDR1 is SGHTA and CDR2 FQGNSA. Deletions cut 7 bases from V and 1 base from J, with 8 bases between. The CDR3 coding sequence is TGTGCCAGCACCGCCCTGTCCTACGAGCAGTACTTC. This encodes CASTALSYEQYF.

V usage is TRBV20-1 and J usage is TRBJ2-7, with 8 nucleotides matching TRBD1. Germline CDR1 and CDR2: DFQATT and SNEGSKA (reference sequence). With 3 bases clipped from V and 4 bases from J, the junction kept 2 bases outside the gene matches. The CDR3 loop spans 12 amino acids. CDR3 DNA sequence: TGCAGTGCTAGGGACAGGGTGTACGAGCAGTACTTC. Its translation: CSARDRVYEQYF.

The genes are TRBV7-9 and TRBJ1-2; D perhaps matches TRBD1 (6 bases). CDR3 length equals 15 residues. V dropped 5 bases and J dropped 5 bases, with 18 bases sitting between them. Per germline, CDR1 SEHNR and CDR2 FQNEAQ (reference sequence). CDR3 residues: CASSHDRYQTYGYTF. CDR3 bases: TGTGCCAGCAGCCACGACAGGTACCAAACGTATGGCTACACCTTC.

This clonotype has a handful of counts. CDR3 sequence: CATYSGTTQYNEQFF. The CDR3 region has the DNA TGTGCCACTTACTCCGGGACTACCCAATACAATGAGCAGTTCTTC. The chain is built from TRBV5-5 and TRBJ2-1, with 7 positions matching TRBD2. Germline CDR1 and CDR2: SGHKS and YYEKEE (reference sequence). V lost 9 bases to trimming and J lost 4 bases; unmatched junction nucleotides: 13. The CDR3 is 15 amino acids.

The rearrangement links TRBV15 to TRBJ2-6; D is perhaps TRBD2 (6 bases). The germline V and J ends were trimmed by 0 bases and 1 base, with 7 bases remaining between them. Germline CDR1 reads LNHNV; CDR2 reads YYDKDF (reference sequence). This CDR3 region has 16 residues. This CDR3 reads CATSRERGSGANVLTF. The CDR3 DNA sequence: TGTGCCACCAGCAGAGAACGGGGGTCTGGGGCCAACGTCCTGACTTTC.

The chain recombines TRBV4-3 with TRBJ2-7; 7 bases map to TRBD1. The V segment lost 0 bases and the J segment 6 bases; nucleotides outside the gene matches: 5. The CDR3 runs to 14 residues. Germline lookup yields CDR1 LGHNA and CDR2 YSLEER. CDR3 amino acids: CASSQERTGLEQYF. The CDR3 nucleotides read TGCGCCAGCAGCCAAGAAAGGACAGGTCTCGAGCAGTACTTC.

The rearrangement uses TRBV20-1 and TRBJ2-3; D gene ambiguous. This CDR3 spans 15 amino acids. Deletions cut 2 bases from V and 0 bases from J, with 12 bases between. Germline V gene sequence: CDR1 DFQATT, CDR2 SNEGSKA (reference sequence). CDR3 sequence (DNA): TGCAGTGCTAGAACCCCATCTACTAGCACAGATACGCAGTATTTT. Its protein is CSARTPSTSTDTQYF.

There are a few counts of this clonotype. This chain links TRBV29-1 with TRBJ2-2, with no clear D. CDR1 is SQVTM, CDR2 ANQGSEA, per germline. CDR3 length: 13 residues. The V end was cut by 2 bases, the J end by 0 bases, with 4 bases between. The CDR3 DNA reads TGCAGCGTTGAATCCCCGAACACCGGGGAGCTGTTTTTT. It is translated as CSVESPNTGELFF.

Comments on this clonotype: This may come from a read error, since a much larger clone is one base off. The rearrangement links TRBV5-5 to TRBJ2-1, with D uncertain. Per the germline V gene, CDR1 is SGHKS and CDR2 is YYEKEE (reference sequence). The CDR3 covers 16 residues. This CDR3 reads CASCLALGVSYNEQFF. The DNA for the CDR3 is TGTGCCAGCTGCTTGGCCCTCGGTGTCTCCTACAATGAGCAGTTCTTC.

This chain links TRBV10-3 with TRBJ2-7, with D possibly TRBD2 on 6 matching bases. The CDR3 covers 15 residues. With 3 bases removed from V and 1 base from J, the gap between germline ends came to 13 bases. Germline-derived CDR1 and CDR2 are ENHRY and SYGVKD. The CDR3 sequence: CAISETGVGSYEQYF. The CDR3 DNA is TGTGCCATCAGTGAAACGGGGGTGGGATCCTACGAGCAGTACTTC.

This clonotype was counted a few times. The V and J genes are TRBV9 and TRBJ2-1; TRBD2 matches at 10 bases. V shed 0 bases and J 9 bases; nucleotides not matched to a gene: 6. Germline V gene lookup returns CDR1 SGDLS and CDR2 YYNGEE. The CDR3 has 15 amino acids. This chain's CDR3 is CASSVGQREGGEQFF. DNA of the CDR3: TGTGCCAGCAGCGTAGGCCAGCGGGAGGGCGGTGAGCAGTTCTTC. The full variable domain, in which reference TRBV9 and TRBJ2-1 provide the parts outside the CDR3, is DSGVTQTPKHLITATGQRVTLRCSPRSGDLSVYWYQQSLDQGLQFLIQYYNGEERAKGNILERFSAQQFPDLHSELNLSSLELGDSALYFCASSVGQREGGEQFFGPGTRLTVL.

In this sample, this clonotype turned up a few times. V is TRBV6-2 or TRBV6-3 and J is TRBJ2-7, with 9 bases matching TRBD2. Germline values: CDR1 MNHEY, CDR2 SVGEGT. This CDR3 is built from 16 residues. J gave up 2 bases and V 2 bases, and 7 bases lay outside the gene matches. DNA for the CDR3: TGTGCCAGCAGTTACGGCTTGACTAGCGGCGCCTACGAGCAGTACTTC. Its protein is CASSYGLTSGAYEQYF.